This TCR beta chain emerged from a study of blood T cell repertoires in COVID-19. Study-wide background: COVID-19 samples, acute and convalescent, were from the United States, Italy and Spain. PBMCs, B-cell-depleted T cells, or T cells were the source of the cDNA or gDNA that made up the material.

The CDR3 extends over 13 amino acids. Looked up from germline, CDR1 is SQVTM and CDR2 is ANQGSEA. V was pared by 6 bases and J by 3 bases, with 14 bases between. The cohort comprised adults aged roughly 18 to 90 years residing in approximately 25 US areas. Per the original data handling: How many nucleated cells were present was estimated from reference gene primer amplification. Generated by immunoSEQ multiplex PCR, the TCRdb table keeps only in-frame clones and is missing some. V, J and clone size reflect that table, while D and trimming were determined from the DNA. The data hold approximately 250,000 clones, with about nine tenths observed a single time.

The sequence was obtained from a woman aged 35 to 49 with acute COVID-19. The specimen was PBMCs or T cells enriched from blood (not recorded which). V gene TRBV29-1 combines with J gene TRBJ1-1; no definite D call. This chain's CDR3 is CSVWDPGDTEAFF. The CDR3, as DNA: TGCAGCGTGTGGGATCCCGGGGACACTGAAGCTTTCTTT.